This entry concerns a single TCR beta chain. Participants were aged about 18 to 100 years from roughly 26 US areas. This entry belongs to a study of blood T cell repertoires in COVID-19. Study background: Nucleic acid was either cDNA or gDNA, and it came from T cells, B-cell-depleted T cells, or PBMCs.

The table came from immunoSEQ multiplex PCR; TCRdb's copy has only in-frame clones and leaves some out. The table has about 300,000 clones, 85% seen once. Per the germline V gene, CDR1 is KGHSH and CDR2 is LQKENI. This CDR3 has 17 residues. V dropped 1 base and J dropped 2 bases, with 15 bases sitting between them. This sequence joins TRBV18 and TRBJ2-1; the D is unclear. The origin of this receptor is a woman in her twenties or thirties who had been exposed to COVID-19. The material sequenced was PBMCs or T cells enriched from blood (not recorded which). The CDR3 DNA reads as TGTGCCAGCTCACCACGAACTCGAGGATTCCCCTACAATGAGCAGTTCTTC. Its protein is CASSPRTRGFPYNEQFF. The full variable domain, with the rest looked up from reference TRBV18 and TRBJ2-1, is NAGVMQNPRHLVRRRGQEARLRCSPMKGHSHVYWYRQLPEEGLKFMVYLQKENIIDESGMPKERFSAEFPKEGPSILRIQQVVRGDSAAYFCASSPRTRGFPYNEQFFGPGTRLTVL.